A single sample gave rise to the 28 T cell receptor beta chains below, sequenced in a study of cytomegalovirus exposure and HLA in healthy donors. The PCR made use of 60 Vbeta and 13 Jbeta primers. Here immunoSEQ multiplex PCR was the method, and the copy in TCRdb shows in-frame clones only, minus some. Of about 82,000 clones listed, under 80% are singletons. The material sequenced was PBMCs. These receptors came from a human donor in good health.

The V and J genes are TRBV5-1 and TRBJ2-7, with no clear D. The CDR3 contains 12 residues. With 1 base removed from V and 3 bases from J, the gap between germline ends came to 5 bases. Germline V CDR1 and CDR2: SGHRS, YFSETQ. CDR3 loop: CASSLTDYEQYF. CDR3 sequence (DNA): TGCGCCAGCAGCTTGACAGACTACGAGCAGTACTTC.

The V gene is TRBV4-3, the J gene TRBJ2-1, with 12 bases that match TRBD2. Losses at the gene ends were 0 bases for V and 7 bases for J; bases not matched to a gene: 10. CDR3 length: 18 amino acids. The germline V gene encodes CDR1 LGHNA and CDR2 YSLEER. In DNA form, the CDR3 reads TGCGCCAGCAGCCAAGATCTGCTAGCGGGGGGGCGGGGGAATGAGCAGTTCTTC. Translation gives CASSQDLLAGGRGNEQFF.

This clone appeared a few times. This sample also contains other DNA sequences that code for the same CDR3. The chain links TRBV6-5 to TRBJ1-1; 7 positions agree with TRBD1. With 0 bases clipped from V and 4 bases from J, the junction kept 2 bases outside the gene matches. Germline V gene data show CDR1 as MNHEY and CDR2 as SVGAGI. CDR3 length: 14 amino acids. The DNA of the CDR3 is TGTGCCAGCAGTTACTCGCAGGGGGGCACTGAAGCTTTCTTT. It is translated as CASSYSQGGTEAFF.

The rearrangement joins TRBV6-5 to TRBJ2-3; 8 positions agree with TRBD2. Germline trimming cut 7 bases from V and 4 bases from J; bases unmatched to any gene: 10. In germline, CDR1 is MNHEY, CDR2 SVGAGI. The CDR3 is 15 amino acids. In nucleotides, the CDR3 is TGTGCCAGCACCCAGGCCGGGGGGGCCGCAGATACGCAGTATTTT. It specifies CASTQAGGAADTQYF.

J is TRBJ2-7 and V is TRBV6-5, with TRBD2 matching 7 bases. With 5 bases clipped from V and 7 bases from J, the junction kept 14 bases outside the gene matches. Germline CDR1 MNHEY, CDR2 SVGAGI. This CDR3 has 15 residues. The CDR3 DNA reads as TGTGCCAGCAGTGTCGGGTGGGGGGGATCGGGTGAGCAGTACTTC. Protein sequence: CASSVGWGGSGEQYF.

This clone was picked up many times. The chain combines TRBV18 with TRBJ2-4; D may be TRBD2 (5 bases). Per germline, CDR1 KGHSH and CDR2 LQKENI. Trimming stripped 0 bases from V and 0 bases from J, with 9 bases between. The CDR3 has 16 residues. The CDR3 region has the DNA TGTGCCAGCTCACCACCGGACGGGGTAGCCAAAAACATTCAGTACTTC. It specifies CASSPPDGVAKNIQYF.

This CDR3 reads CAIGIRGTEAFF. The CDR3 coding sequence is TGTGCCATCGGAATTAGGGGCACTGAAGCTTTCTTT. The V call is TRBV2, the J call TRBJ1-1; the D gene is possibly TRBD1 (5 bases). The V gene lost 10 bases and the J gene lost 4 bases, with 13 bases spanning the gap. This CDR3 comprises 12 residues. The germline gives CDR1 SNHLY, CDR2 FYNNEI.

The gene calls are TRBV19 and TRBJ1-5, with D possibly matching TRBD1 (5 bases). The V gene lost 1 base and the J gene lost 6 bases, with 13 bases spanning the gap. This CDR3 comprises 15 residues. Germline lookup yields CDR1 LNHDA and CDR2 SQIVND (reference sequence). CDR3 loop: CASSIVFGATQPQHF. In nucleotides, the CDR3 is TGTGCCAGTAGTATAGTATTTGGGGCCACTCAGCCCCAGCATTTT.

This chain uses TRBV5-4 with TRBJ2-5; 7 bases fit TRBD1. With V trimmed by 4 bases and J by 5 bases, 5 bases remained unmatched. CDR1 SGHNT and CDR2 YYREEE come from the germline V gene (reference sequence). The CDR3 length is 13 residues. The CDR3 spells CASSGQVGETQYF. The CDR3, as DNA: TGTGCCAGCAGCGGACAGGTTGGGGAGACCCAGTACTTC. The whole variable domain, filled in from reference TRBV5-4 and TRBJ2-5, reads ETGVTQSPTHLIKTRGQQVTLRCSSQSGHNTVSWYQQALGQGPQFIFQYYREEENGRGNFPPRFSGLQFPNYSSELNVNALELDDSALYLCASSGQVGETQYFGPGTRLLVL.

This clone occurred a few times. The chain uses TRBV4-3 and TRBJ2-3; perhaps TRBD2 as D (6 bases). Trimming removed 4 bases at V and 5 bases at J, with 10 bases between. Looked up from germline, CDR1 is LGHNA and CDR2 is YSLEER. There are 13 residues in the CDR3. CDR3 protein: CASSRGTGDTQYF. The CDR3 DNA follows: TGCGCCAGCAGCCGCGGGACTGGAGATACGCAGTATTTT.

This chain uses TRBV9 with TRBJ1-2; perhaps TRBD1 as D (5 bases). The CDR3 consists of 15 residues. The V gene lost 2 bases and the J gene lost 1 base, with 12 bases spanning the gap. Germline V CDR1 and CDR2: SGDLS, YYNGEE. CDR3 DNA: TGTGCCAGCAGCGTTTCTATGACAGTTAACTATGGCTACACCTTC. Amino acid sequence: CASSVSMTVNYGYTF.

This clone has only a few counts. At one end, the junction sequence differs from germline, possibly due to a read error. J is TRBJ2-7 and V is TRBV7-9; D possibly corresponds to TRBD2 (5 bases). The CDR3 consists of 16 residues. In germline, CDR1 is SEHNR, CDR2 FQNEAQ (reference sequence). The CDR3 protein is CSSSLAPLDSPYEQYF. In DNA, the CDR3 is TGTTCCAGCAGCTTAGCCCCCTTGGACTCCCCCTACGAGCAGTACTTC.

This sequence joins TRBV29-1 and TRBJ2-5, with D perhaps matching TRBD2 (5 bases). Germline V lookup: CDR1 SQVTM, CDR2 ANQGSEA. The CDR3 is 13 residues long. Deletions cut 6 bases from V and 10 bases from J, with 21 bases between. The CDR3 protein is CSVAPGVGSLQYF. The CDR3 bases are TGCAGCGTGGCCCCCGGGGTGGGGTCGCTCCAGTACTTC.

The chain carries TRBV5-6 and TRBJ1-1, with 10 nucleotides matching TRBD1. Germline V CDR1 and CDR2: SGHDT, YYEEEE. V was pared by 1 base and J by 4 bases, with 7 bases of the junction left unmatched. The length of the CDR3 is 16 residues. The CDR3 sequence: CASSLRDRGVATEAFF. DNA of the CDR3: TGTGCCAGCAGCTTGCGGGACAGGGGAGTCGCCACTGAAGCTTTCTTT. Supplemented by reference TRBV5-6 and TRBJ1-1, the full variable domain reads DAGVTQSPTHLIKTRGQQVTLRCSPKSGHDTVSWYQQALGQGPQFIFQYYEEEERQRGNFPDRFSGHQFPNYSSELNVNALLLGDSALYLCASSLRDRGVATEAFFGQGTRLTVV.

This chain links TRBV5-6 with TRBJ2-7; 7 bases match TRBD1. The junction had 6 bases not matched to a gene; V was cut back by 5 bases and J by 4 bases. From germline, CDR1 is SGHDT and CDR2 YYEEEE. The CDR3 has 13 amino acids. CDR3 sequence: CASSVKGAYEQYF. CDR3 bases: TGTGCCAGCAGTGTCAAGGGGGCGTACGAGCAGTACTTC.

CDR3 region: CASSPLGGSNQPQHF. In DNA, the CDR3 is TGTGCCAGCAGCCCTCTGGGGGGAAGCAATCAGCCCCAGCATTTT. The rearrangement joins TRBV7-9 to TRBJ1-5; maybe TRBD1 (5 bases). V lost 5 bases, J lost 1 base, and 12 bases lay in between. Germline CDR1 is SEHNR and CDR2 is FQNEAQ (reference sequence). The CDR3 length is 15 residues.

The V and J genes are TRBV6-5 and TRBJ1-2; weak D call: TRBD1 (6 bases). Trimming removed 6 bases at V and 1 base at J, with 6 bases between. The CDR3 has 12 residues. Per germline, CDR1 MNHEY and CDR2 SVGAGI. The chain's CDR3 is CASRQGNYGYTF. CDR3 coding DNA: TGTGCCAGCAGACAGGGTAACTATGGCTACACCTTC.

J is TRBJ2-2 and V is TRBV13; D perhaps matches TRBD2 (7 bases). The germline CDR1 and CDR2 sequences are PRHDT and FYEKMQ (reference sequence). The CDR3 has 16 amino acids. V dropped 5 bases and J dropped 7 bases, with 20 bases sitting between them. The CDR3: CASSPRQGRANGELFF. CDR3 bases: TGTGCCAGCAGCCCCAGGCAGGGGAGGGCGAACGGGGAGCTGTTTTTT.

The V gene is TRBV9, the J gene TRBJ1-4; no reliable D call. The CDR3 is 14 amino acids. V was pared by 4 bases and J by 4 bases, with 11 bases between. Looked up from germline, CDR1 is SGDLS and CDR2 is YYNGEE. The CDR3 reads CASSPSPNNEKLFF. In DNA form, the CDR3 reads TGTGCCAGCAGCCCTAGTCCAAATAATGAAAAACTGTTTTTT.

V usage is TRBV11-2 and J usage is TRBJ2-5; weak D call: TRBD1 (5 bases). Trimming took off 5 bases at V and 4 bases at J, with 17 bases between the two ends. Germline V gene sequence: CDR1 SGHAT, CDR2 FQNNGV. The CDR3 loop spans 15 amino acids. Written as DNA, the CDR3 is TGTGCCAGCAGCCTATCCCTCTGGGGCCGAGAGACCCAGTACTTC. It translates to CASSLSLWGRETQYF.

CDR3 sequence: CASSLSTGNTIYF. DNA for the CDR3: TGCGCCAGCAGTCTCTCCACCGGGAACACCATATATTTT. This sequence joins TRBV10-1 and TRBJ1-3; D ambiguous. Germline V gene data show CDR1 as WNHNN and CDR2 as SYGVQD (reference sequence). Trimming removed 5 bases from V and 7 bases from J, with 12 bases in between. The CDR3 has 13 amino acids.

This sequence joins TRBV19 and TRBJ2-5; weak D call: TRBD1 (6 bases). CDR1 LNHDA and CDR2 SQIVND come from the germline V gene (reference sequence). V dropped 6 bases and J dropped 6 bases, with 17 bases sitting between them. The CDR3 spans 14 residues. CDR3 bases: TGTGCCAGTAGCAGACAGGCGTCGGGTCAGACCCAGTACTTC. This translates into CASSRQASGQTQYF. Complete variable domain (other parts from reference TRBV19 and TRBJ2-5): DGGITQSPKYLFRKEGQNVTLSCEQNLNHDAMYWYRQDPGQGLRLIYYSQIVNDFQKGDIAEGYSVSREKKESFPLTVTSAQKNPTAFYLCASSRQASGQTQYFGPGTRLLVL.

V gene TRBV5-1 combines with J gene TRBJ1-2; TRBD1 aligns across 12 bases. This CDR3 is built from 14 residues. The V and J ends lost 3 bases and 6 bases, in that order; junction bases with no gene match: 3. Germline loops: CDR1 SGHRS, CDR2 YFSETQ. The CDR3 here is CASSWGQGADGYTF. CDR3 in DNA: TGCGCCAGCAGCTGGGGACAGGGGGCGGATGGCTACACCTTC. Combining the CDR3 with reference TRBV5-1 and TRBJ1-2 gives the whole variable domain KAGVTQTPRYLIKTRGQQVTLSCSPISGHRSVSWYQQTPGQGLQFLFEYFSETQRNKGNFPGRFSGRQFSNSRSEMNVSTLELGDSALYLCASSWGQGADGYTFGSGTRLTVV.

The V gene is TRBV6-4, the J gene TRBJ1-2; 7 bases align to TRBD1. Germline V gene lookup returns CDR1 MRHNA and CDR2 SNTAGT. J was trimmed by 0 bases and V by 6 bases; bases with no gene match: 7. This CDR3 comprises 15 residues. This CDR3 is CASRPRDSPNYGYTF. The CDR3 coding sequence is TGTGCCAGCAGACCCAGGGACAGTCCTAACTATGGCTACACCTTC.

The J gene is TRBJ2-2, the V gene TRBV9, with a tentative D call TRBD2 (7 bases). Trimming removed 0 bases at V and 6 bases at J, with 15 bases between. CDR3 length equals 16 residues. Germline CDR1 is SGDLS and CDR2 is YYNGEE. The CDR3 DNA follows: TGTGCCAGCAGCGTAGGGGGGGGCCGGGTTGCCGGGGAGCTGTTTTTT. Amino acid sequence: CASSVGGGRVAGELFF.

CDR3 DNA: TGTGCCAGCAGTGATGGAGCGGGGGTTGCCTACAATGAGCAGTTCTTC. Translating gives CASSDGAGVAYNEQFF. The genes are TRBV2 and TRBJ2-1; 8 bases agree with TRBD2. The CDR3 covers 16 residues. V dropped 3 bases and J dropped 2; count of bases not matched to a gene: 6. The V gene's germline CDR1 is SNHLY and CDR2 FYNNEI.

The CDR3 sequence: CASSQEGTSGGGQETQYF. CDR3 nucleotide sequence: TGCGCCAGCAGCCAAGAAGGGACTAGCGGGGGGGGCCAAGAGACCCAGTACTTC. This chain links TRBV4-3 with TRBJ2-5; 16 bases are shared with TRBD2. There are 18 residues in the CDR3. CDR1 LGHNA and CDR2 YSLEER come from the germline V gene. Trimming cost V 0 bases and J 1 base; bases outside gene matches: 2.

CDR3 bases: TGTGCCAGCAGTTACTCACAGGGGGCCACTACCTACGAGCAGTACTTC. Amino acids: CASSYSQGATTYEQYF. The chain couples TRBV27 to TRBJ2-7, with TRBD1 matching 9 bases. The germline gives CDR1 MNHEY, CDR2 SMNVEV (reference sequence). V lost 4 bases, J lost 2 bases, and 9 bases stayed unmatched. The CDR3 has 16 amino acids.